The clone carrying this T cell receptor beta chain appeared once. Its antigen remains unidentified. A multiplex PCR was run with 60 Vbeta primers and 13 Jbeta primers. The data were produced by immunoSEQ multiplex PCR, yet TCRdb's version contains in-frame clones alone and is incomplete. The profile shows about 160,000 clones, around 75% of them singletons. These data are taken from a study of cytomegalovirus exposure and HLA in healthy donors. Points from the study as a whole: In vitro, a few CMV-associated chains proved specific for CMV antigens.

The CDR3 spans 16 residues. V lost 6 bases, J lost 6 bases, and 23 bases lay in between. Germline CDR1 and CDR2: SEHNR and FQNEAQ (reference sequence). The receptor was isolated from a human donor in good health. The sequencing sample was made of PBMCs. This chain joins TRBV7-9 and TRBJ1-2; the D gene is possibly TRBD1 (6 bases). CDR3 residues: CASRKRGTPGMDGYTF. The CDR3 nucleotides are TGTGCCAGCAGAAAAAGGGGGACACCGGGTATGGATGGCTACACCTTC. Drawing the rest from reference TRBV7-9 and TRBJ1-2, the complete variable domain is DTGVSQNPRHKITKRGQNVTFRCDPISEHNRLYWYRQTLGQGPEFLTYFQNEAQLEKSRLLSDRFSAERPKGSFSTLEIQRTEQGDSAMYLCASRKRGTPGMDGYTFGSGTRLTVV.